The 25 T cell receptor beta chains given below trace back to one sample, sequenced in a study of early T cells in non-severe SARS-CoV-2 infection. TCRdb ran MiXCR on the 5' RACE reads and lists one entry per CDR3 protein. The sample lists more than 85,000 distinct CDR3 sequences; around 13% were seen once. Sequencing was done on a sample of whole blood. These receptors were obtained from an adult who was a healthcare worker with PCR-confirmed SARS-CoV-2 infection or an uninfected control (not recorded which).

This clonotype has ten or more counts. The chain has TRBV5-6 and TRBJ2-1; perhaps TRBD2 as D (6 bases). V gave up 0 bases and J gave up 5 bases, with 9 bases separating them. Germline V lookup: CDR1 SGHDT, CDR2 YYEEEE. This CDR3 is 14 amino acids long. CDR3 amino acids: CASSLAGSDNEQFF. The CDR3, as DNA: TGTGCCAGCAGCTTGGCCGGGAGCGACAATGAGCAGTTCTTC.

In this sample, this clonotype turned up a few times. The chain has TRBV28 and TRBJ1-4; no firm D call. Looked up from germline, CDR1 is MDHEN and CDR2 is SYDVKM. Between the trimmed V and J ends, which lost 3 bases and 5 bases, there was a span of 13 bases. The CDR3 sequence is 15 residues long. The CDR3 DNA follows: TGTGCCAGCAGTTTCCACTCGTTGGCGAATGAAAAACTGTTTTTT. Translating it yields CASSFHSLANEKLFF.

This chain links TRBV4-3 with TRBJ2-7; D call uncertain. V lost 0 bases and J lost 4, with 10 bases in between. Germline CDR1 reads LGHNA; CDR2 reads YSLEER. The CDR3 is 14 residues long. As DNA, the CDR3 is TGCGCCAGCAGCCAAGATGCGGACCGATACGAGCAGTACTTC. Protein sequence: CASSQDADRYEQYF.

There are a few counts of this clonotype. This chain joins TRBV6-1 and TRBJ2-1; 8 bases are a match to TRBD2. Germline V gene lookup returns CDR1 MNHNS and CDR2 SASEGT. The trim removed 3 bases at V and 3 bases at J, leaving 4 bases unmatched. This CDR3 has 15 amino acids. This CDR3 reads CASSERAGDYNEQFF. In nucleotides, the CDR3 is TGTGCCAGCAGTGAGAGAGCGGGAGACTACAATGAGCAGTTCTTC.

The V gene is TRBV18, the J gene TRBJ1-2; a possible D gene is TRBD1 (6 bases). Trimming took 3 bases from V and 3 from J, leaving 11 bases between them. The CDR3 covers 14 residues. The germline V gene has CDR1 KGHSH and CDR2 LQKENI. DNA of the CDR3: TGTGCCAGCTCACCTCGGTCAGGGGACTATGGCTACACCTTC. Amino acids: CASSPRSGDYGYTF.

The sample holds a few counts of this clonotype. The rearrangement joins TRBV2 to TRBJ1-1, with D possibly matching TRBD1 (6 bases). V was trimmed by 3 bases and J by 2 bases, leaving 10 bases between them. The CDR3 consists of 14 residues. CDR1 is SNHLY and CDR2 is FYNNEI in the germline V gene. Here the CDR3 DNA reads TGTGCCAGCAGTGAGGGACACCCAAACACTGAAGCTTTCTTT. Protein sequence: CASSEGHPNTEAFF. The variable domain in full, with the rest retrieved from reference TRBV2 and TRBJ1-1, is EPEVTQTPSHQVTQMGQEVILRCVPISNHLYFYWYRQILGQKVEFLVSFYNNEISEKSEIFDDQFSVERPDGSNFTLKIRSTKLEDSAMYFCASSEGHPNTEAFFGQGTRLTVV.

This clonotype has more than one count but fewer than ten. The genes are TRBV20-1 and TRBJ2-2, with 9 bases aligning to TRBD1. V was clipped by 6 bases and J by 5 bases; unmatched bases: 4. The CDR3 contains 13 residues. The germline gives CDR1 DFQATT, CDR2 SNEGSKA (reference sequence). The CDR3 DNA reads TGCAGTGCACCGACAGGGGGGACCGGGGAGCTGTTTTTT. This translates into CSAPTGGTGELFF.

The rearrangement links TRBV12-3 or TRBV12-4 to TRBJ2-2; TRBD1 might be the D (6 bases). The V gene lost 5 bases and the J gene lost 6 bases, with 10 bases spanning the gap. The CDR3 consists of 13 residues. CDR3 sequence reads: CASSQRQAGELFF. As DNA, the CDR3 is TGTGCCAGCAGTCAAAGACAGGCCGGGGAGCTGTTTTTT.

This clonotype occurred a few times. The chain couples TRBV21-1 to TRBJ2-3; the listed D gene, TRBD2, was not tested against the DNA. TRBV21-1 is a recognized pseudogene. CDR3 length: 16 amino acids. The CDR3 sequence is CASSKCLGLGADTQYF. CDR3 nucleotide sequence: TGTGCCAGCAGCAAATGTTTGGGACTAGGGGCAGATACGCAGTATTTT.

The CDR3, as DNA: TGTGCCAGCAGCTTAGGACTAGCGGGAGCCGCAGATACGCAGTATTTT. Its translation: CASSLGLAGAADTQYF. V and J are TRBV7-6 and TRBJ2-3; TRBD2 agrees at 12 bases. The CDR3 has 16 residues. V shed 1 base, J shed 4 bases, and the junction held 3 bases outside the gene matches. The V gene's germline CDR1 is SGHVS and CDR2 FNYEAQ.

The chain combines TRBV20-1 with TRBJ2-7; D unclear. Trimming pared 0 bases from V and 3 bases from J, leaving 9 bases between. The CDR3 loop spans 13 amino acids. Germline V lookup: CDR1 DFQATT, CDR2 SNEGSKA (reference sequence). The CDR3 region is CSARDLSGYEQYF. The CDR3, as DNA: TGCAGTGCTAGAGATCTCTCCGGCTACGAGCAGTACTTC.

As to this clonotype: It may be a read error: a sequence one base away is much more abundant. The V and J genes are TRBV18 and TRBJ2-2, with D unresolved. Germline V lookup: CDR1 KGHSH, CDR2 LQKENI. CDR3 length equals 14 residues. The CDR3 coding sequence is TGTGTCAGCTCCCACGATTCCGCTAGCGGGGAGCTGTTTTTT. The encoded protein is CVSSHDSASGELFF.

This clonotype has a handful of counts. This chain links TRBV12-3 or TRBV12-4 with TRBJ2-7; 9 bases line up with TRBD1. This CDR3 has 14 residues. V lost 5 bases and J lost 5; bases outside the gene matches: 7. The CDR3 reads CASSQDRGGDEQYF. The CDR3 nucleotides are TGTGCCAGCAGTCAGGACAGGGGCGGCGACGAGCAGTACTTC.

This chain uses TRBV20-1 with TRBJ1-2; 8 nucleotides agree with TRBD1. The germline V gene encodes CDR1 DFQATT and CDR2 SNEGSKA (reference sequence). Trimming removed 6 bases from V and 4 bases from J; junction bases left unmatched: 4. CDR3 length equals 12 residues. CDR3 in DNA: TGCAGTGCCACCACAGGGGGCTATGGCTACACCTTC. It codes for CSATTGGYGYTF.

The gene calls are TRBV28 and TRBJ2-7; D is possibly TRBD1 (6 bases). The CDR3 runs to 15 residues. Trimming left V 3 bases short and J 4 bases short, with 16 bases between. Germline assignment: CDR1 MDHEN and CDR2 SYDVKM. The CDR3 loop reads CASSLGAATSYEQYF. CDR3 DNA: TGTGCCAGCAGTTTGGGGGCTGCAACCTCTTACGAGCAGTACTTC.

There are many counts of this clonotype. The chain has TRBV27 and TRBJ2-7, with 7 bases matching TRBD1. Trimming at V came to 5 bases and at J to 3 bases, leaving 7 bases not matched to a gene. Germline V gives CDR1 MNHEY, CDR2 SMNVEV (reference sequence). The CDR3 is made up of 14 amino acids. The CDR3: CASSPATGSYEQYF. The CDR3 coding sequence is TGTGCCAGCAGTCCTGCGACAGGGAGCTACGAGCAGTACTTC.

J is TRBJ2-4 and V is TRBV18; the D gene is possibly TRBD1 (5 bases). CDR3 size: 15 residues. Trimming shortened V by 0 bases and J by 7 bases, and 13 bases separated the two germline ends. Germline V gene data show CDR1 as KGHSH and CDR2 as LQKENI. CDR3 sequence: CASSPPGQTENIQYF. The DNA of the CDR3 is TGTGCCAGCTCACCACCGGGGCAGACGGAGAACATTCAGTACTTC. Supplemented by reference TRBV18 and TRBJ2-4, the full variable domain reads NAGVMQNPRHLVRRRGQEARLRCSPMKGHSHVYWYRQLPEEGLKFMVYLQKENIIDESGMPKERFSAEFPKEGPSILRIQQVVRGDSAAYFCASSPPGQTENIQYFGAGTRLSVL.

This clonotype came up many times. The rearrangement joins TRBV7-9 to TRBJ2-7; no firm D call. Germline CDR1 reads SEHNR; CDR2 reads FQNEAQ (reference sequence). The CDR3 consists of 12 residues. Trimming took 6 bases from V and 3 from J, leaving 9 bases between them. The CDR3 nucleotides are TGTGCCAGCAGTCCGGACCGCTACGAGCAGTACTTC. Translated, it gives CASSPDRYEQYF.

This clonotype was counted a few times. The J gene is TRBJ2-7, the V gene TRBV4-1; 7 nucleotides match TRBD2. There are 15 residues in the CDR3. V was pared by 3 bases and J by 2 bases, with 7 bases of the junction left unmatched. CDR1 and CDR2 (germline): MGHRA, YSYEKL. Written as DNA, the CDR3 is TGCGCCAGCAGCCATGGGCGGGGGAGGGCCTACGAGCAGTACTTC. It is translated as CASSHGRGRAYEQYF.

This clonotype is termed medium-sized. The chain has TRBV28 and TRBJ2-7, with D unresolved. Germline-derived CDR1 and CDR2 are MDHEN and SYDVKM. With 3 bases removed from V and 0 bases from J, the gap between germline ends came to 3 bases. The CDR3 runs to 12 residues. CDR3 loop: CASSFNSYEQYF. The CDR3 coding sequence is TGTGCCAGCAGTTTCAACTCCTACGAGCAGTACTTC.

This clonotype was seen at least ten times. The chain is built from TRBV4-2 and TRBJ2-7; tentatively, D is TRBD2 (6 bases). This CDR3 contains 13 residues. CDR1 is LGHNA and CDR2 is YNFKEQ in the germline V gene. Trimming removed 0 bases at V and 12 bases at J, with 15 bases between. The CDR3 is CASSQDGVLARYF. DNA of the CDR3: TGTGCCAGCAGCCAAGACGGGGTTCTAGCGCGGTACTTC.

This chain links TRBV20-1 with TRBJ2-2, with D maybe TRBD2 (6 bases). The V end lost 0 bases, the J end lost 3 bases, and 14 bases lay between the germline ends. Germline values: CDR1 DFQATT, CDR2 SNEGSKA (reference sequence). The CDR3 is 16 residues long. The CDR3 is CSARDLSLADTGELFF. CDR3 in DNA: TGCAGTGCTAGAGATCTTTCACTAGCAGACACCGGGGAGCTGTTTTTT.

The chain couples TRBV21-1 to TRBJ2-1; the D call in the table, TRBD1, was not verified against the DNA. TRBV21-1 is given as a pseudogene. The CDR3 extends over 13 amino acids. The CDR3 DNA reads as TGTGCCAGTCCGGGACAGACCTACAATGAGCAGTTCTTC. It encodes CASPGQTYNEQFF.

The V gene is TRBV4-1, the J gene TRBJ1-3, with TRBD1 matching over 8 bases. The germline V gene has CDR1 MGHRA and CDR2 YSYEKL. The CDR3 runs 16 residues. V trimming: 6 bases; J trimming: 4 bases; junction bases outside the gene matches: 11. The CDR3 bases are TGCGCCAGCAGTCCCTTGGACAGGGATCAAGGAAACACCATATATTTT. Residues: CASSPLDRDQGNTIYF.

This clonotype was recorded at least ten times. The chain carries TRBV25-1 and TRBJ2-7; D might be TRBD1 or TRBD2, each matching 6 bases. V was shortened by 8 bases and J by 6 bases, with 14 bases between the two germline ends. In germline, CDR1 is MGHDK, CDR2 SYGVNS. The CDR3 totals 12 residues. The CDR3 sequence is CASAHRGREQYF. The CDR3 region has the DNA TGTGCCAGCGCCCACCGGGGGCGCGAGCAGTACTTC.